This T cell receptor (beta chain) was captured in a study of blood T cell repertoires in COVID-19. Study context: Collection of acute and convalescent COVID-19 samples took place in the United States, Italy and Spain. In each case, the material was cDNA or gDNA derived from T cells, B-cell-depleted T cells, or PBMCs.

Germline CDR1 SGDLS, CDR2 YYNGEE. This CDR3 comprises 15 residues. The ends lost 0 bases at V and 1 base at J; junction bases unmatched: 3. As originally analysed: Reference gene primer amplification gave estimated nucleated cell counts. Some clones are missing from TCRdb's copy, which holds only in-frame ones; the method was immunoSEQ multiplex PCR. The V and J calls and the clone size are those of that table, but D and trimming were determined from the DNA. Among 200,000 to 250,000 clones listed, roughly 80% were seen once. The sequence was obtained from a woman aged 60-75 years with active or convalescent COVID-19. Specimen: peripheral blood. V and J are TRBV9 and TRBJ2-7, with TRBD1 matching 8 bases. Written as DNA, the CDR3 is TGTGCCAGCAGCGTAGACCAGGGGGCATCCTACGAGCAGTACTTC. Its protein is CASSVDQGASYEQYF.